These 11 T cell receptor beta chains were all obtained from the same sample, sequenced in a study of blood T cells in healthy people across ages. Using a J-beta primer mix together with a sample-barcoded 5' primer, a second PCR was run for roughly 6 to 12 cycles. TCRdb itself ran the 5' RACE reads through MiXCR, one entry per CDR3 protein. The sample holds about 970,000 distinct CDR3 sequences, roughly 51% seen once. Input material: blood. These receptors were taken from a woman aged 55-69 years in good health.

The chain couples TRBV7-9 to TRBJ2-7; D perhaps matches TRBD2 (5 bases). Trimming took 6 bases from V and 0 from J, leaving 12 bases between them. The CDR3 consists of 14 residues. The germline V gene encodes CDR1 SEHNR and CDR2 FQNEAQ (reference sequence). CDR3 bases: TGTGCCAGCAGTAATAGCGAGCGCTCCTACGAGCAGTACTTC. This codes for CASSNSERSYEQYF.

In this sample, this clonotype turned up many times. The chain couples TRBV10-3 to TRBJ2-7, with D possibly TRBD1 on 5 matching bases. Trimming took 2 bases from V and 3 from J, leaving 5 bases between them. This CDR3 spans 12 amino acids. Germline CDR1 is ENHRY and CDR2 is SYGVKD. CDR3 DNA sequence: TGTGCCATCAGTGAGACAGGCTACGAGCAGTACTTC. Translated, it gives CAISETGYEQYF.

This rearrangement joins TRBV20-1 to TRBJ2-6; D is uncertain. This CDR3 has 18 residues. The V gene's germline CDR1 is DFQATT and CDR2 SNEGSKA (reference sequence). V lost 0 bases to trimming and J lost 0 bases, with 15 bases between them. This CDR3 reads CSARDLRGRTSGANVLTF. CDR3 bases: TGCAGTGCTAGAGATTTGAGAGGACGAACCTCTGGGGCCAACGTCCTGACTTTC.

A few counts support this clonotype. The rearrangement links TRBV20-1 to TRBJ2-5; 8 nucleotides match TRBD2. With V trimmed by 5 bases and J by 4 bases, 6 bases remained unmatched. This CDR3 comprises 13 residues. Germline V gene data show CDR1 as DFQATT and CDR2 as SNEGSKA (reference sequence). DNA for the CDR3: TGCAGTGCTGAGACTAGCGCGGGAGAGACCCAGTACTTC. Its translation is CSAETSAGETQYF.

V is TRBV7-2 and J is TRBJ2-5; possible D gene TRBD2, 5 bases. Germline V gene data show CDR1 as SGHTA and CDR2 as FQGNSA. The CDR3 loop spans 17 amino acids. V lost 2 bases and J lost 5, with 21 bases in between. CDR3 protein: CASSLIGRMRETETQYF. In DNA form, the CDR3 reads TGTGCCAGCAGCTTAATCGGGCGTATGAGGGAGACGGAGACCCAGTACTTC.

The chain joins TRBV21-1 to TRBJ2-7; the D call of TRBD2 is as the table states it, not checked on the DNA. TRBV21-1 is described as a pseudogene. The CDR3 is 17 amino acids. The CDR3 nucleotides read TGTGCCAGCAGCAAAGCGACTAGCGGGAGCTGTAGGGAGCGCCAGTACTTC. This translates into CASSKATSGSCRERQYF.

This rearrangement joins TRBV10-3 to TRBJ1-5, with 7 bases that match TRBD1. Per germline, CDR1 ENHRY and CDR2 SYGVKD. CDR3 length equals 14 residues. V shed 4 bases, J shed 2 bases, and the junction held 2 bases outside the gene matches. The CDR3 DNA sequence: TGTGCCATCAGTGGACAGGGCGGCAATCAGCCCCAGCATTTT. Its protein product is CAISGQGGNQPQHF.

The chain recombines TRBV4-1 with TRBJ1-2; 11 nucleotides align to TRBD1. The CDR3 totals 15 residues. The J segment lost 3 bases and the V segment lost 4 bases, leaving 4 bases of the junction unmatched. CDR1 is MGHRA, CDR2 YSYEKL, per germline. The CDR3 loop is CASSPGTGGDYGYTF. CDR3 sequence (DNA): TGCGCCAGCAGCCCCGGGACAGGGGGTGACTATGGCTACACCTTC.

The chain carries TRBV11-2 and TRBJ2-3; TRBD2 matches 9 bases. With V trimmed by 1 base and J by 4 bases, 18 bases remained unmatched. The CDR3 length is 20 residues. From germline, CDR1 is SGHAT and CDR2 FQNNGV. This chain's CDR3 is CASSLGGSGRLYNLPDTQYF. CDR3 bases: TGTGCCAGCAGCTTAGGCGGTAGCGGGAGACTTTATAACCTGCCAGATACGCAGTATTTT.

With regard to this clonotype: One junction end does not reproduce the germline sequence, and a read error may be involved. The V gene is TRBV12-3 or TRBV12-4, the J gene TRBJ2-7; maybe TRBD1 (6 bases). This CDR3 comprises 14 residues. DNA for the CDR3: TGCGCCAGCGGCCCCACAGGGACCTTCTACGAGCGGTACTTC. This codes for CASGPTGTFYERYF.

The chain uses TRBV5-6 and TRBJ2-7, with 9 positions matching TRBD2. Germline CDR1 and CDR2: SGHDT and YYEEEE. V shed 2 bases and J 1 base; nucleotides not matched to a gene: 16. This CDR3 is built from 19 residues. The CDR3 loop reads CASSFSLRRTSVFSYEQYF. CDR3 nucleotides: TGTGCCAGCAGCTTTTCGCTGCGGAGGACTAGCGTTTTTTCCTACGAGCAGTACTTC.